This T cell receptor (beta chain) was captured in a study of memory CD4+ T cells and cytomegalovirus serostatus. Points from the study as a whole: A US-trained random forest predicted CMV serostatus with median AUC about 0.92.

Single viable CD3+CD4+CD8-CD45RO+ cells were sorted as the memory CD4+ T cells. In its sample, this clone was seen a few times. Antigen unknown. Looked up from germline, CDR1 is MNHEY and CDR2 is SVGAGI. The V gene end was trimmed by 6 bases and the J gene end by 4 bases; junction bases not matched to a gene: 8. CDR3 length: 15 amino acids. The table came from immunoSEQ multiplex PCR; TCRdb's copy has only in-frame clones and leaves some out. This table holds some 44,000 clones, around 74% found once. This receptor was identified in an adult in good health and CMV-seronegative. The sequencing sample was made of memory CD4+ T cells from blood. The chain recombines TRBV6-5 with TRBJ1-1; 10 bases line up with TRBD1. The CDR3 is CASSTGDRGGTEAFF. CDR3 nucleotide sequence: TGTGCCAGCAGCACCGGGGACAGGGGAGGCACTGAAGCTTTCTTT.